This TCR beta chain derives from a study of PD-1 blockade in classical Hodgkin lymphoma. On this clone itself: Its specificity is unknown.

Trimming pared 8 bases from V and 1 base from J, leaving 11 bases between. The CDR3 is 13 residues long. Germline CDR1 MNHNS, CDR2 SASEGT. The time point was: cycle 4 day 1 (C4D1), after more than 5 weeks of nivolumab. Relapse was seen in all patients after autologous stem cell transplantation, and brentuximab vedotin exposure was variable. TCRdb's table, derived via immunoSEQ multiplex PCR, lists solely in-frame clones and lacks some. The sample consists of tens of thousands of clones, nearly 90% of them appearing once. Study observations and caveats: Relapsed/refractory patients reportedly had lower baseline diversity than newly diagnosed patients. Similar baseline diversity was found in complete responders and newly diagnosed patients.

Sequencing was performed on peripheral blood mononuclear cells (PBMCs), taken before the fourth cycle of nivolumab. The sequence was collected from a human donor with classical Hodgkin lymphoma. This rearrangement joins TRBV6-1 to TRBJ1-1, with D unclear. The CDR3 reads CASELGRNTEAFF. CDR3 sequence (DNA): TGTGCCAGCGAACTTGGGAGGAACACTGAAGCTTTCTTT.